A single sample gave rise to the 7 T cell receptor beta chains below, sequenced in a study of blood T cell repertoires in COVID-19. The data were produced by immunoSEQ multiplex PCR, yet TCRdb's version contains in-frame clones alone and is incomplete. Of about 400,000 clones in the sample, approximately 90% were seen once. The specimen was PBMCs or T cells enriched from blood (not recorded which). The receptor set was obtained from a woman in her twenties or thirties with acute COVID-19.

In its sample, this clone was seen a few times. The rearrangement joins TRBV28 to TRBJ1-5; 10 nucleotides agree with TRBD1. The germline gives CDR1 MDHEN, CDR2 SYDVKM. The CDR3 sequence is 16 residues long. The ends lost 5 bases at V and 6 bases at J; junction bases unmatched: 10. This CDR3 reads CASSQRTGGTGQPQHF. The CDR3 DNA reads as TGTGCCAGCAGTCAACGGACAGGGGGGACGGGTCAGCCCCAGCATTTT.

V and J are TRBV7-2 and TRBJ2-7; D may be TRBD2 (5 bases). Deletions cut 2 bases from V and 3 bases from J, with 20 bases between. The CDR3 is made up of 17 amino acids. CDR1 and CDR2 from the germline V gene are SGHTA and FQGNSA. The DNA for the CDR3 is TGTGCCAGCAGCTTAACGCGCCCCCGGGGAGTCTTCTACGAGCAGTACTTC. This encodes CASSLTRPRGVFYEQYF.

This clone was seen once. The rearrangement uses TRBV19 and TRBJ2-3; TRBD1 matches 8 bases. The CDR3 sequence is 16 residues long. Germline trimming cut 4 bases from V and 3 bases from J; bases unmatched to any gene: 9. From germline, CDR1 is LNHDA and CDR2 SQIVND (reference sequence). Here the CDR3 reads CASSKTQGAGTDTQYF. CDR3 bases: TGTGCCAGTAGTAAAACTCAGGGGGCGGGTACAGATACGCAGTATTTT.

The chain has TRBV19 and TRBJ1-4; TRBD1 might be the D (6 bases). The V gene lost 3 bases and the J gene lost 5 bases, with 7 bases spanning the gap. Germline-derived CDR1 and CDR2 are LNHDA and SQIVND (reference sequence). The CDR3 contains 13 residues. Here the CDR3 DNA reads TGTGCCAGTAGTATCGACAGGAATGAAAAACTGTTTTTT. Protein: CASSIDRNEKLFF. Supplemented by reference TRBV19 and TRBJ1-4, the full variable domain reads DGGITQSPKYLFRKEGQNVTLSCEQNLNHDAMYWYRQDPGQGLRLIYYSQIVNDFQKGDIAEGYSVSREKKESFPLTVTSAQKNPTAFYLCASSIDRNEKLFFGSGTQLSVL.

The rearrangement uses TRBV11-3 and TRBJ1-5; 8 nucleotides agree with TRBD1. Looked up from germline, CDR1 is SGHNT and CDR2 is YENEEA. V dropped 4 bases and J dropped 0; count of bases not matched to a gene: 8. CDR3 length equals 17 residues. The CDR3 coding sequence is TGTGCCAGCAGCTCTGGACAGGGTATCCATAGCAATCAGCCCCAGCATTTT. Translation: CASSSGQGIHSNQPQHF.

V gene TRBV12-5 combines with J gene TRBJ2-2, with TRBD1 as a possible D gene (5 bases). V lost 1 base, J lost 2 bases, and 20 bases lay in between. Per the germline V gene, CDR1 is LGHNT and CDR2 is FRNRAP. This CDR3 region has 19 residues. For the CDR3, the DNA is TGTGCTAGTGGTTTGGCCCTGGTATGGCTGGACAACAACACCGGGGAGCTGTTTTTT. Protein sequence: CASGLALVWLDNNTGELFF. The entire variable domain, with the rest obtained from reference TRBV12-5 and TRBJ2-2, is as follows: DARVTQTPRHKVTEMGQEVTMRCQPILGHNTVFWYRQTMMQGLELLAYFRNRAPLDDSGMPKDRFSAEMPDATLATLKIQPSEPRDSAVYFCASGLALVWLDNNTGELFFGEGSRLTVL.

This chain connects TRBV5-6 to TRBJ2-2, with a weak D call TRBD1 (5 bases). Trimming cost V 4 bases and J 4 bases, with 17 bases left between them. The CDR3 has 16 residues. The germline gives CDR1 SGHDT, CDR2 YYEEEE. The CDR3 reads CASSPDRGGSTGELFF. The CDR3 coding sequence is TGTGCCAGCAGCCCCGATAGGGGCGGTAGCACCGGGGAGCTGTTTTTT.